A single sample gave rise to the 26 T cell receptor beta chains below, sequenced in a study of vaccination effects on CD4 cells after COVID-19. Following culture for about 11 days, CD4+ T cells were isolated. Some clones are missing from TCRdb's copy, which holds only in-frame ones; the method was immunoSEQ multiplex PCR. This sample has tens of thousands of clones, with around three quarters found just once. These TCRs' antigens remain unknown. Sequencing used CD4+ T cells from PBMCs cultured without peptide, obtained before COVID-19 vaccination. The receptors come from a human donor who received a COVID-19 vaccine.

V usage is TRBV10-1 and J usage is TRBJ2-5; 16 nucleotides agree with TRBD2. CDR1 is WNHNN and CDR2 is SYGVQD in the germline V gene (reference sequence). CDR3 length: 19 residues. The V gene end was trimmed by 10 bases and the J gene end by 4 bases; junction bases not matched to a gene: 18. In nucleotides, the CDR3 is TGCGCCACCTCGAAGTCGGGACTAGCGGGGGGGCCTTCCCGAGAGACCCAGTACTTC. Translated, it gives CATSKSGLAGGPSRETQYF.

This chain links TRBV2 with TRBJ2-1; D perhaps matches TRBD2 (7 bases). Looked up from germline, CDR1 is SNHLY and CDR2 is FYNNEI. The CDR3 has 13 residues. Deletions cut 7 bases from V and 9 bases from J, with 16 bases between. The CDR3 sequence is CASTTRGAGEQFF. In DNA form, the CDR3 reads TGTGCCAGCACCACACGGGGGGCCGGTGAGCAGTTCTTC.

The DNA of the CDR3 is TGTGCCACCGGGGAGGGGAACACCGGGGAGCTGTTTTTT. Translated: CATGEGNTGELFF. The chain carries TRBV15 and TRBJ2-2; 7 nucleotides agree with TRBD2. After removal of 8 bases from V and 1 base from J, the junction contained 1 base not matched to a gene. This CDR3 comprises 13 residues. CDR1 LNHNV and CDR2 YYDKDF come from the germline V gene (reference sequence).

This clone was recorded once. J is TRBJ1-5 and V is TRBV6-1, with no clear D. Germline CDR1 and CDR2: MNHNS and SASEGT. The CDR3 is made up of 16 amino acids. Between the trimmed V and J ends, which lost 3 bases and 2 bases, there was a span of 14 bases. For the CDR3, the DNA is TGTGCCAGCAGTGATAATTCAGGCGGTCGCAATCAGCCCCAGCATTTT. Encoded protein: CASSDNSGGRNQPQHF.

The chain links TRBV6-2 or TRBV6-3 to TRBJ2-1; D is undetermined. This CDR3 comprises 14 residues. Trimming took 5 bases from V and 4 from J, leaving 12 bases between them. The germline V gene has CDR1 MNHEY and CDR2 SVGEGT. CDR3 loop: CASSPGTPYNEQFF. The CDR3 nucleotides are TGTGCCAGCAGTCCGGGTACGCCTTACAATGAGCAGTTCTTC.

This rearrangement joins TRBV7-3 to TRBJ1-1; D not resolved. The V end was cut by 2 bases, the J end by 1 base, with 5 bases between. From germline, CDR1 is SGHTA and CDR2 FQGTGA. This CDR3 is built from 13 residues. This CDR3 is CASSLSGNTEAFF. As DNA, the CDR3 is TGTGCCAGCAGCTTATCCGGGAACACTGAAGCTTTCTTT.

This clone was picked up one time. The rearrangement links TRBV5-1 to TRBJ1-6, with 9 bases aligning to TRBD1. Germline CDR1 SGHRS, CDR2 YFSETQ. The CDR3 runs 15 residues. V trimming: 4 bases; J trimming: 7 bases; junction bases outside the gene matches: 6. The CDR3: CASSPSGTGNSPLHF. The CDR3 coding sequence is TGCGCCAGCAGCCCGTCCGGGACAGGGAATTCACCCCTCCACTTT.

The chain couples TRBV20-1 to TRBJ2-5; D uncertain. The V end was cut by 8 bases, the J end by 7 bases, with 14 bases between. The CDR3 length is 11 residues. Germline assignment: CDR1 DFQATT and CDR2 SNEGSKA (reference sequence). CDR3 sequence: CSQLTAGTQYF. In DNA form, the CDR3 reads TGCAGTCAACTTACGGCAGGGACCCAGTACTTC.

This clone was detected once. The genes are TRBV6-1 and TRBJ1-2, with D unclear. V lost 2 bases to trimming and J lost 2 bases, with 6 bases between them. The CDR3 has 13 residues. Germline-derived CDR1 and CDR2 are MNHNS and SASEGT. CDR3 nucleotide sequence: TGTGCCAGCAGTGAAAACACGAACTATGGCTACACCTTC. Translation: CASSENTNYGYTF.

This chain joins TRBV12-3 or TRBV12-4 and TRBJ1-1; TRBD1 matches at 7 bases. The V and J ends lost 3 bases and 10 bases, in that order; junction bases with no gene match: 5. The CDR3 is made up of 12 amino acids. CDR3 nucleotides: TGTGCCAGCAGTTTTAGACAGGGTCGAGCTTTCTTT. This encodes CASSFRQGRAFF.

This sequence joins TRBV5-4 and TRBJ2-3; unclear D gene. The CDR3 totals 13 residues. The V and J ends lost 2 bases and 3 bases respectively, with 7 bases between them. CDR1 is SGHNT, CDR2 YYREEE, per germline (reference sequence). CDR3 residues: CASSLDWTDTQYF. The CDR3 nucleotides are TGTGCCAGCAGCTTAGACTGGACAGATACGCAGTATTTT.

V gene TRBV10-1 combines with J gene TRBJ2-2; 7 nucleotides align to TRBD1. CDR1 WNHNN and CDR2 SYGVQD come from the germline V gene (reference sequence). Unmatched junction bases numbered 1, after V lost 6 bases and J lost 6 bases. The CDR3 contains 12 residues. CDR3 sequence reads: CASRGQAGELFF. CDR3 sequence (DNA): TGCGCCAGCAGAGGACAGGCCGGGGAGCTGTTTTTT.

The rearrangement links TRBV6-2 or TRBV6-3 to TRBJ1-6; D gene ambiguous. Germline loops: CDR1 MNHEY, CDR2 SVGEGT. Trimming took 2 bases from V and 8 from J, leaving 7 bases between them. The CDR3 extends over 13 amino acids. CDR3 in amino acids: CASSYGRDSPLHF. In DNA form, the CDR3 reads TGTGCCAGCAGTTACGGTCGCGATTCACCCCTCCACTTT.

The CDR3: CASSPFRMGVTEAFF. The CDR3 bases are TGTGCCAGCAGCCCTTTTCGGATGGGGGTCACTGAAGCTTTCTTT. The chain employs TRBV3-1 (or the pseudogene TRBV3-2) and TRBJ1-1, with TRBD1 as a possible D gene (5 bases). V lost 4 bases and J lost 4, with 16 bases in between. Germline CDR1 and CDR2: LGHDT and YNNKEL (reference sequence). The CDR3 totals 15 residues.

This clone has just a few counts. The chain uses TRBV3-1 (or the pseudogene TRBV3-2) and TRBJ2-2, with D hard to call. The CDR3 extends over 14 amino acids. V gave up 0 bases and J gave up 3 bases, with 5 bases separating them. Germline V gives CDR1 LGHDT, CDR2 YNNKEL (reference sequence). Written as DNA, the CDR3 is TGTGCCAGCAGCCAAGATATGCACACCGGGGAGCTGTTTTTT. Amino acids: CASSQDMHTGELFF.

This chain joins TRBV6-6 and TRBJ2-2; D not certain. CDR3 length: 14 amino acids. Germline CDR1 MNHNY, CDR2 SVGAGI (reference sequence). With 5 bases removed from V and 5 bases from J, the gap between germline ends came to 12 bases. CDR3 protein: CASSTPTSTGELFF. For the CDR3, the DNA is TGTGCCAGCAGTACCCCAACGAGTACCGGGGAGCTGTTTTTT.

This rearrangement joins TRBV3-1 (or the pseudogene TRBV3-2) to TRBJ1-1; D remains ambiguous. CDR3 length equals 12 residues. V lost 2 bases, J lost 4 bases, and 5 bases lay in between. Germline V gene sequence: CDR1 LGHDT, CDR2 YNNKEL (reference sequence). CDR3: CASSQSATEAFF. The CDR3 coding sequence is TGTGCCAGCAGCCAATCGGCCACTGAAGCTTTCTTT.

The sample holds a few counts of this clone. CDR3 DNA sequence: TGTGCCAGCAGCGAGGGAGAGAACACTGAAGCTTTCTTT. Translated, it gives CASSEGENTEAFF. This rearrangement joins TRBV9 to TRBJ1-1; D is uncertain. The CDR3 is 13 amino acids. Trimming cost V 3 bases and J 1 base, with 7 bases left between them. CDR1 and CDR2 (germline): SGDLS, YYNGEE.

This chain connects TRBV30 to TRBJ1-3; D is unclear. Germline V gene lookup returns CDR1 GTSNPN and CDR2 SVGIG (reference sequence). The CDR3 covers 13 residues. The V end lost 0 bases, the J end lost 2 bases, and 5 bases lay between the germline ends. CDR3 coding DNA: TGTGCCTGGAGTGTTGGGGCTGGAAACACCATATATTTT. Protein: CAWSVGAGNTIYF.

The chain couples TRBV12-3 or TRBV12-4 to TRBJ2-3; D unclear. V lost 2 bases and J lost 10, with 13 bases in between. The CDR3 spans 13 residues. The CDR3 loop is CASSLRPGWSQYF. The CDR3, as DNA: TGTGCCAGCAGTTTAAGGCCTGGTTGGTCGCAGTATTTT.

J is TRBJ2-4 and V is TRBV6-2 or TRBV6-3, with 7 bases lining up with TRBD2. CDR1 is MNHEY, CDR2 SVGEGT, per germline. V was pared by 4 bases and J by 8 bases, with 8 bases of the junction left unmatched. The CDR3 covers 14 residues. The CDR3 reads CASSLGGTLDIQYF. Here the CDR3 DNA reads TGTGCCAGCAGTTTGGGGGGGACTCTAGACATTCAGTACTTC.

This rearrangement joins TRBV7-3 to TRBJ1-6; TRBD1 agrees at 9 bases. This CDR3 has 13 residues. With 5 bases clipped from V and 14 bases from J, the junction kept 7 bases outside the gene matches. Germline CDR1 and CDR2: SGHTA and FQGTGA. CDR3 sequence: CASSRGQGQALHF. CDR3 bases: TGTGCCAGCAGCCGAGGACAGGGGCAAGCCCTCCACTTT.

The chain combines TRBV7-2 with TRBJ1-1; the D is unclear. CDR3 length equals 16 residues. Trimming removed 7 bases at V and 4 bases at J, with 22 bases between. Germline V gene data show CDR1 as SGHTA and CDR2 as FQGNSA. The CDR3 bases are TGTGCCAGCACCACCGCCCCGCCTAAACGGGGCACTGAAGCTTTCTTT. Its translation: CASTTAPPKRGTEAFF.

The chain links TRBV6-2 or TRBV6-3 to TRBJ2-2; TRBD1 is a possible D gene (6 bases). CDR1 is MNHEY and CDR2 is SVGEGT in the germline V gene. V shed 2 bases and J shed 1 base, with 11 bases lying between them. The length of the CDR3 is 16 residues. CDR3 amino acids: CASSYPGTLNTGELFF. CDR3 sequence (DNA): TGTGCCAGCAGTTACCCCGGGACACTGAACACCGGGGAGCTGTTTTTT.

The chain employs TRBV9 and TRBJ2-5; possibly TRBD1 for D (5 bases). The germline CDR1 and CDR2 sequences are SGDLS and YYNGEE. The CDR3 spans 18 residues. V was cut by 4 bases and J by 5 bases, with 27 bases left in between. For the CDR3, the DNA is TGTGCCAGCAGCAGAGAGACAGCTCATTCTCCGAGGCGGGAGACCCAGTACTTC. Protein sequence: CASSRETAHSPRRETQYF.

This clone was observed a handful of times. V is TRBV27 and J is TRBJ2-7, with TRBD1 identical over 7 bases. The ends lost 4 bases at V and 2 bases at J; junction bases unmatched: 5. CDR1 MNHEY and CDR2 SMNVEV come from the germline V gene (reference sequence). The CDR3 has 14 residues. In nucleotides, the CDR3 is TGTGCCAGCAGTTCATGGGACAGAACCTACGAGCAGTACGTC. Translated: CASSSWDRTYEQYV.